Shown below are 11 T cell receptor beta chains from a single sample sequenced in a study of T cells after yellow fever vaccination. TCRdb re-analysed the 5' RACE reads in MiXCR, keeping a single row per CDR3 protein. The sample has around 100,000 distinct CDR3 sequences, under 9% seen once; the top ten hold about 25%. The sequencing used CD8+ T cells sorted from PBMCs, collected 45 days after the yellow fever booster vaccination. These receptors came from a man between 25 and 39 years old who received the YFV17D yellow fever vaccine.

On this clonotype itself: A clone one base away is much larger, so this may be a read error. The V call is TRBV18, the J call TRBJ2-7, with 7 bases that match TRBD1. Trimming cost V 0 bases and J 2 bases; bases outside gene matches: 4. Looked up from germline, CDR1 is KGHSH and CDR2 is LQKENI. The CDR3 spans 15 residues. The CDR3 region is CASSPPDRLPYEQYF. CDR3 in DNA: TGTGCCAGCTCACCACCGGACAGGCTCCCCTACGAGCAGTACTTC.

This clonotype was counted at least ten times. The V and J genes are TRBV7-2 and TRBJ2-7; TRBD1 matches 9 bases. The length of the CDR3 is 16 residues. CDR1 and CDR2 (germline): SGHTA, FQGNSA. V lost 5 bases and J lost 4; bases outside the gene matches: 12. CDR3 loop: CASSPQPGQGQYEQYF. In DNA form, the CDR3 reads TGTGCCAGCAGCCCCCAACCGGGACAGGGTCAGTACGAGCAGTACTTC.

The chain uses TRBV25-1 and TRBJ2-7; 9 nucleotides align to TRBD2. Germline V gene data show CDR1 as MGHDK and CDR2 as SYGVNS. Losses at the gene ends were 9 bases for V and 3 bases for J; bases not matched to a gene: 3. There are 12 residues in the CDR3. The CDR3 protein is CASLSGSYEQYF. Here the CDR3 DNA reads TGTGCCAGTCTTAGCGGGAGCTACGAGCAGTACTTC.

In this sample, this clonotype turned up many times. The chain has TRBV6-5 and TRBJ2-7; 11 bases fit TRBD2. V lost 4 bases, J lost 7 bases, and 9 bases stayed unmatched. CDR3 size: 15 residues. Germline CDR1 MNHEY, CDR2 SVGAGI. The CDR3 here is CASSFLAGGSGEQYF. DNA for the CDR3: TGTGCCAGCAGTTTCTTAGCGGGAGGGTCTGGGGAGCAGTACTTC.

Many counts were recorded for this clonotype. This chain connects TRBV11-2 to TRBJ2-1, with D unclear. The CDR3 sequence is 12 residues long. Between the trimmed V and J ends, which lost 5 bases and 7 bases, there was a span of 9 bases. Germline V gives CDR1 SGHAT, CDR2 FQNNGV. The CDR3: CASSPDGNEQFF. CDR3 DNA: TGTGCCAGCAGCCCGGACGGGAATGAGCAGTTCTTC.

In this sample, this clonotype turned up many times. For the CDR3, the DNA is TGTGCCAGCAGCCTTAGCGGGCGGGACACAGATACGCAGTATTTT. Translated: CASSLSGRDTDTQYF. This chain uses TRBV27 with TRBJ2-3, with 7 bases lining up with TRBD2. The germline V gene encodes CDR1 MNHEY and CDR2 SMNVEV (reference sequence). The CDR3 is 15 residues long. J gave up 2 bases and V 6 bases, and 8 bases lay outside the gene matches.

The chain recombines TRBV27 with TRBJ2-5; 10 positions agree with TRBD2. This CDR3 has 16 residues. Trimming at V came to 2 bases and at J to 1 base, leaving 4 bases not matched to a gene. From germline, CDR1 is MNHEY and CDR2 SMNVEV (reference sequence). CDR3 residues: CASSLASGRPQETQYF. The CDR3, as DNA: TGTGCCAGCAGTTTAGCTAGCGGGAGACCCCAAGAGACCCAGTACTTC.

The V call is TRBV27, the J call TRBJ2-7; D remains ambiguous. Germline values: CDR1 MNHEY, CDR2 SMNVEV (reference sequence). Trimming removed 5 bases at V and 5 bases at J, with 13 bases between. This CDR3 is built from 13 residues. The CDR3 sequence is CASSEGSRHEQYF. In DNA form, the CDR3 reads TGTGCCAGCAGTGAAGGGTCCCGCCACGAGCAGTACTTC.

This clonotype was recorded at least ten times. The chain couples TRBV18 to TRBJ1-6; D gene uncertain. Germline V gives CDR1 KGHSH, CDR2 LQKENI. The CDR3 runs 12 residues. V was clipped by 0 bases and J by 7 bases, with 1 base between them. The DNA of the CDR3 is TGTGCCAGCTCACCACCCAATTCACCCCTCCACTTT. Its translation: CASSPPNSPLHF.

CDR3 sequence (DNA): TGTGCCAGCAGTCCCCCCCTTCATGAGCAGTTCTTC. Translation gives CASSPPLHEQFF. The chain couples TRBV28 to TRBJ2-1; no clear D. The V end was cut by 5 bases, the J end by 8 bases, with 10 bases between. CDR1 is MDHEN and CDR2 is SYDVKM in the germline V gene. The CDR3 runs 12 residues.

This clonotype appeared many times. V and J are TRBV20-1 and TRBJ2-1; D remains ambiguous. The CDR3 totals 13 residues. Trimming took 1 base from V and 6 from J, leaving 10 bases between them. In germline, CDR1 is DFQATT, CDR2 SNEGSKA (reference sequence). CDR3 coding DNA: TGCAGTGCTAGAGTCCCGGACCTCAATGAGCAGTTCTTC. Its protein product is CSARVPDLNEQFF.